A selection of T cell receptor beta chains follows, all from one sample in a study of post-analysis software for immune sequencing data. TCRdb processed the PCR reads anew with MiXCR; each CDR3 protein has one entry. The data hold fewer than 700,000 distinct CDR3 sequences, with 44% observed a single time. Sequencing was done on a sample of blood. The source is a girl between 5 and 17 years old with multiple sclerosis. Both conserved end residues are part of each CDR3. The order of the fields is clone size, J gene, V gene, D gene, CDR3 DNA, CDR3 protein. D genes are given only for firm matches. Clone size is stated in some rows and not others, as once, few, many or a class when expanded.

>.|TRBJ2-1|TRBV2|TRBD2
TGTGCCAGGAGGACTAGCGGGAGTGTCAACGAGCAGTTCTTC
CARRTSGSVNEQFF
>.|TRBJ2-1|TRBV7-2|.
TGTGCCAGCAGCTTATTGGGGAAGCTCTACAATGAGCAGTTCTTC
CASSLLGKLYNEQFF
>many|TRBJ2-3|TRBV9|.
TGTGCCAGCAGCGTAATTCCCTCGGCAGATACGCAGTATTTT
CASSVIPSADTQYF
>.|TRBJ2-7|TRBV13|TRBD2
TGTGTCAGCAGTTGGATGCTGACTAGCGTATCCTACGAGCAGTACTTC
CVSSWMLTSVSYEQYF
>.|TRBJ2-1|TRBV6-1|TRBD2
TGTGCCAGCAGCATGACTAGCGGGAGAGGCTATGAGCAGTTCTTC
CASSMTSGRGYEQFF
>few|TRBJ2-5|TRBV9|.
TGTGCCAGCAGCGTAAATAACGGAAAGCGAGAGACCCAGTACTTC
CASSVNNGKRETQYF
>few|TRBJ2-3|TRBV12-3/TRBV12-4|TRBD2
TGTGCCAGCACCCTTAGACTAGCGGGAGATACGCAGTATTTT
CASTLRLAGDTQYF
>.|TRBJ2-7|TRBV7-9|.
TGTGCCAGCAGCGGGGGGACTGGTTACGAGCAGTACTTC
CASSGGTGYEQYF
>.|TRBJ2-3|TRBV6-5|.
TGTGCCAGCAGTTACAGTCCATGGCGGCTTTCCGCCTCCGGCACAGATACGCAGTATTTT
CASSYSPWRLSASGTDTQYF
>few|TRBJ1-2|TRBV12-3/TRBV12-4|TRBD1
TGTGCCAGCAGTTTAGCCAACAGGGGTGGCTACACCTTC
CASSLANRGGYTF
>.|TRBJ2-1|TRBV4-1|TRBD2
TGCGCCAGCCAGGGGATCGGGAGGGCCACGAGAGAGCAGTTCTTC
CASQGIGRATREQFF
>.|TRBJ1-2|TRBV5-1|.
TGCGCCAGCAGCTTGGACTGGGACTATGGCTACACCTTC
CASSLDWDYGYTF
>.|TRBJ2-7|TRBV4-1|TRBD2
TGCGCCAGCAGCCAAGACTTAGCGGGAGGGTGCTACGAGCAGTACTTC
CASSQDLAGGCYEQYF
>.|TRBJ2-2|TRBV6-1|TRBD2
TGTGCCAGCATCACAACTGGCGGGAGGGGGCTGTTGCAGCGGGACACCGGGGAGCTGTTTTTT
CASITTGGRGLLQRDTGELFF
>.|TRBJ2-3|TRBV20-1|TRBD2
TGCAGTGCTAGAGATCCAAGCGGGGGGTTCACAGATACGCAGTATTTT
CSARDPSGGFTDTQYF
>.|TRBJ1-4|TRBV2|.
TGTGCCAGCCGACCGGGACACCCTAATGAAAAACTGTTTTTT
CASRPGHPNEKLFF
>once|TRBJ2-1|TRBV12-3/TRBV12-4|TRBD2
TGTGCCAGCAGTTTCGCGCGGGGGGTGGAGAATGAGCAGTTCTTC
CASSFARGVENEQFF
>few|TRBJ2-7|TRBV20-1|.
TGCAGTGCTAGAGATATGTCTAGCTCCTACGAGCAGTACTTC
CSARDMSSSYEQYF
>.|TRBJ2-1|TRBV12-3/TRBV12-4|.
TGTGCCAGCAGTCGAATCGGGACTGATGGCTACAATGAGCAGTTCTTC
CASSRIGTDGYNEQFF
>.|TRBJ2-5|TRBV13|.
TGTGCCAGCAGCTTAGCAAATTGGGGAGTCGGGGAGACCCAGTACTTC
CASSLANWGVGETQYF
>.|TRBJ2-1|TRBV6-1|.
TGTGCCAGCAGTCTATTTATGGGAGCCTTGAATGAGCAGTTCTTC
CASSLFMGALNEQFF
>few|TRBJ1-2|TRBV28|TRBD1
TGTGCCAGCAGTCCGACAGGGATTCAGGATGGCTACACCTTC
CASSPTGIQDGYTF
>.|TRBJ2-1|TRBV24-1|TRBD2
TGTGCCACCAGTGATCCAAGCGGGAGGACCTACAATGAGCAGTTCTTC
CATSDPSGRTYNEQFF
>.|TRBJ1-4|TRBV7-8|.
TGTGCCAGCAGCCTGTGGGAGAATAATGAAAAACTGTTTTTT
CASSLWENNEKLFF
>many|TRBJ2-7|TRBV12-3/TRBV12-4|.
TGTGCCAGCTTCCTGGGGGGCGAGCAGTACTTC
CASFLGGEQYF
>.|TRBJ2-1|TRBV12-3/TRBV12-4|TRBD2
TGTGCCAGCAGTTTAGCGAGGACTAGCGGGGGGGCCGAGCAGTTCTTC
CASSLARTSGGAEQFF
>few|TRBJ1-2|TRBV20-1|.
TGCAGTGCTAGAGATCCTTTCAGTTGGGGTTATGGCTACACCTTC
CSARDPFSWGYGYTF
>.|TRBJ1-6|TRBV12-3/TRBV12-4|.
TGTGCCAGCAGTTTTAATTCACCCCTCCACTTT
CASSFNSPLHF
>once|TRBJ2-1|TRBV20-1|TRBD1
TGCAGTGCTAGTATGGGAGCCGGGACAGGGAATTACAATGAGCAGTTTTTC
CSASMGAGTGNYNEQFF
>few|TRBJ1-1|TRBV9|.
TGTGCCAGCAGCGTAGCCCCCGGAGGGAACACTGAAGCTTTCTTT
CASSVAPGGNTEAFF
>once|TRBJ2-1|TRBV10-3|TRBD1
TGTGCCATCAGTGCCGGGGACAGTTTCTACAATGAGCAGTTCTTC
CAISAGDSFYNEQFF
>.|TRBJ1-1|TRBV30|.
TGTGCCTGGAGTGTACAGGGAGCAATGAACACTGAAGCTTTCTTT
CAWSVQGAMNTEAFF
>few|TRBJ1-4|TRBV25-1|TRBD1
TGTGCCAGCGGGACAGGGGAAGGCGAAAAACTGTTTTTT
CASGTGEGEKLFF
>.|TRBJ2-7|TRBV4-2|.
TGTGCCAGCAGCCAATGGCCGGGACGTTACGAGCAGTACTTC
CASSQWPGRYEQYF
>few|TRBJ2-5|TRBV12-3/TRBV12-4|.
TGTGCCAGCAGTTTAACGCGGGTACAAGAGACCCAGTACTTC
CASSLTRVQETQYF
>.|TRBJ2-1|TRBV5-1|.
TGCGCCAGCAGCCCGGGACGCAGTGAGCAGTTCTTC
CASSPGRSEQFF
>.|TRBJ1-6|TRBV5-6|.
TGTGCCAGCAGCTTCGAGGGCTCACCCCTCCACTTT
CASSFEGSPLHF
>.|TRBJ1-1|TRBV30|.
TGTGCCTGGAGGAGATGGAACAGGGAGTGGGGAGCTTTCTTT
CAWRRWNREWGAFF
>.|TRBJ2-5|TRBV7-9|.
TGTGCCAGCAGCCCGGGACTTTCCTACGGGCAGTACTTC
CASSPGLSYGQYF
>.|TRBJ1-1|TRBV12-5|TRBD1
TGTGCTAGTGGTTCCCAGGGGGCCTTTGAAGCTTTCTTT
CASGSQGAFEAFF
>few|TRBJ1-1|TRBV20-1|TRBD1
TGCAGTGCTTTCACAGGGGCTCGTGGAGCTTTCTTT
CSAFTGARGAFF
>.|TRBJ1-1|TRBV10-3|.
TGTGCCATCAGTGAGAACTCCAGGGGTGAGGACACTGAAGCTTTCTTT
CAISENSRGEDTEAFF
>once|TRBJ2-5|TRBV27|TRBD1
TGTGCCAGCAGTTGGGACAGGGGTAGGGGGGACCAGTACTTC
CASSWDRGRGDQYF
>.|TRBJ2-5|TRBV20-1|TRBD1
TGCAGTGCCTCAAAAACCGGGACAGGGGGTGAGACCCAGTACTTC
CSASKTGTGGETQYF
>few|TRBJ2-6|TRBV10-3|.
TGTGCCATCAACCCGAGCTCTGGGGCCAACGTCCTGACTTTC
CAINPSSGANVLTF
>.|TRBJ2-1|TRBV13|TRBD2
TGTGCCAGCAGCTCAGAGGGGACTAGCGACTACAATGAGCAGTTCTTC
CASSSEGTSDYNEQFF
>.|TRBJ2-7|TRBV11-3|.
TGTGCCAGCAGCTCCTGGACGGTTAGCTCCTACGAGCAGTACTTC
CASSSWTVSSYEQYF
>.|TRBJ1-1|TRBV12-3/TRBV12-4|.
TGTGCCAGCAGTTACCCCCGTAGTGGGGCCAGGACTGAAGCTTTCTTT
CASSYPRSGARTEAFF
>.|TRBJ2-1|TRBV6-6|.
TGTGCCAGCAGCAGGGGGGCGGAGCAGTTCTTC
CASSRGAEQFF
>.|TRBJ2-7|TRBV6-2/TRBV6-3|.
TGTGCCAGCAGTTACCGGGCAGACCGACGCTCCTACGAGCAGTACTTC
CASSYRADRRSYEQYF
>few|TRBJ2-1|TRBV12-3/TRBV12-4|TRBD2
TGTGCCAGCAGTAGAGGCGGGACTAGCTCATATGAGCAGTTCTTC
CASSRGGTSSYEQFF